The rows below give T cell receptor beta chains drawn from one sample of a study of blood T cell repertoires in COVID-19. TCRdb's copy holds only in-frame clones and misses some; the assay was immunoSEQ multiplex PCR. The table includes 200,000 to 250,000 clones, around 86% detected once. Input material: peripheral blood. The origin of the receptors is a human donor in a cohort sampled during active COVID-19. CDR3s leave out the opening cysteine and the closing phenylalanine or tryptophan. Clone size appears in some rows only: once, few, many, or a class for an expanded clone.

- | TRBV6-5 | ASSFRQGWRETQY
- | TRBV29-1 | SVGTSGYDEQY
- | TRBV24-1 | ATSDFGLAGNEQF
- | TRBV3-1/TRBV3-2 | ASSPERTVLSYEQY
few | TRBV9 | ASSGSQDRMSRELF
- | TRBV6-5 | ASSYSFRTGQLEQY
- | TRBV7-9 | ASSRQGEWYEQY
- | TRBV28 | ASSSPRQGAMDEQF
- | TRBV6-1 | ASSEAAGGNEKLF
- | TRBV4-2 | ASSQWGGRSYEQY
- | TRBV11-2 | ASSLDLNTEAF
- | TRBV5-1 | ASSPQGGNEQF
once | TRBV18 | ASSPRDREGEKLF
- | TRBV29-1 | SVEAGSYNEQF
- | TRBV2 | ASRTRDYGTDTQY
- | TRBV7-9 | ASSFLTGLGETQY
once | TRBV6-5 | ASSPREGTIYGYT
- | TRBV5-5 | ASSLEGVTEKLF
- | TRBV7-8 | ASSYQGNQPQH
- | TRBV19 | ASSPHGTASYGYT
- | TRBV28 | ASSSKRTGVYEKLF
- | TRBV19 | ASSIGQNQPQH
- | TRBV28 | ATEGQPGEKLF
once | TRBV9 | ASSVGRTSGTGELF
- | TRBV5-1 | ASSSGTLQETQY
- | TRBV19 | AIYSPGESYEQY
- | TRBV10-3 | AISPQGAWETQY
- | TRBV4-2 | ASSQWERSSYNEQF
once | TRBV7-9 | ASSLGLTIQY
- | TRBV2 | ASSDRGNSPLH
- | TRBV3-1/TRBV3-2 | ASSLRQGQGTEAF
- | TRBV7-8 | ASSLQQGSLNTEAF
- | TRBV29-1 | SVETGGGNQPQH
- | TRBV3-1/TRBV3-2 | ASSRGSQETQY
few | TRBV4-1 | ASSLGSVGTGELYQETQY
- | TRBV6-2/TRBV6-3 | ASSPSGQGVYEQY
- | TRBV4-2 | ASSPRTGHFYEQY
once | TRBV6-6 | ASRDSGLNENIQY
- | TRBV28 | ASQYRPGTEAF
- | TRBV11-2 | ASSLDRVTGELF
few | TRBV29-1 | SARQAINYGYT
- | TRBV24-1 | ATSENGLAGRDTQY
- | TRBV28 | ASRPGLAGVGEQF
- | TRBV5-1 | ASSPGQGAGANVLT
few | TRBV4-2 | ASSQDRGSEQF
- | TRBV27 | ASSLSTSGRAGEQY